A single sample gave rise to the 8 T cell receptor beta chains below, sequenced in a study of T cells in Graves' hyperthyroidism and ophthalmopathy. TCR beta CDR3 sequences were amplified from RNA transcripts. Researchers ran a first-round RT-PCR on the TCR CDR3 using the HTBI primer set. In TCRdb, the multiplex PCR reads were re-called with MiXCR into one record per CDR3 protein. The sample lists about 640,000 distinct CDR3 sequences, approximately 15% seen once, with roughly an eighth in the top ten. The sample comprised blood. The receptors come from a woman in her forties or fifties with Graves' ophthalmopathy.

This clonotype appeared a single time. The rearrangement joins TRBV4-1 to TRBJ2-5; either TRBD1 or TRBD2 may fit D (5 bases each). Germline V gene data show CDR1 as MGHRA and CDR2 as YSYEKL. V lost 1 base, J lost 3 bases, and 18 bases lay in between. The CDR3 is 17 amino acids. CDR3 sequence reads: CASSQALGTKIKETQYF. The CDR3 DNA follows: TGCGCCAGCAGCCAAGCTTTGGGGACCAAAATAAAAGAGACCCAGTACTTC.

This clonotype came up a few times. The genes are TRBV7-9 and TRBJ2-7, with D maybe TRBD2 (6 bases). Trimming shortened V by 4 bases and J by 3 bases, and 16 bases separated the two germline ends. CDR1 and CDR2 (germline): SEHNR, FQNEAQ (reference sequence). This CDR3 is built from 15 residues. CDR3 in amino acids: CASSSSAGRVYEQYF. The CDR3 DNA is TGTGCCAGCAGCTCAAGTGCCGGGAGAGTCTACGAGCAGTACTTC.

The chain carries TRBV24-1 and TRBJ2-1; D is undetermined. This CDR3 is built from 12 residues. Trimming stripped 6 bases from V and 7 bases from J, with 9 bases between. Germline CDR1 is KGHDR and CDR2 is SFDVKD. CDR3 sequence (DNA): TGTGCCACCAGTAAGGACCCTAATGAGCAGTTCTTC. Residues: CATSKDPNEQFF.

This clonotype has at least ten counts. This chain joins TRBV3-1 and TRBJ2-1, with D perhaps TRBD1 (6 bases). The germline V gene has CDR1 LGHDT and CDR2 YNNKEL (reference sequence). The length of the CDR3 is 16 residues. Between the trimmed V and J ends, which lost 1 base and 4 bases, there was a span of 14 bases. The CDR3 DNA follows: TGTGCCAGCAGCCAAGCGACCGGGACAACTTACAATGAGCAGTTCTTC. It yields the protein CASSQATGTTYNEQFF.

This clonotype showed up many times. The rearrangement uses TRBV6-2 or TRBV6-3 and TRBJ2-2, with 10 bases that match TRBD2. CDR1 is MNHEY, CDR2 SVGEGT, per germline. This CDR3 is 19 amino acids long. V dropped 0 bases and J dropped 1; count of bases not matched to a gene: 8. CDR3 in amino acids: CASSYSSPIAGGNTGELFF. The CDR3 DNA follows: TGTGCCAGCAGTTACTCGAGCCCCATAGCGGGAGGGAACACCGGGGAGCTGTTTTTT.

The chain has TRBV30 and TRBJ1-4, with TRBD1 matching 8 bases. J was trimmed by 8 bases and V by 5 bases; bases with no gene match: 7. The CDR3 totals 13 residues. From germline, CDR1 is GTSNPN and CDR2 SVGIG (reference sequence). The CDR3 bases are TGTGCCTGGGTAGACAGGGGAGACGAAAAACTGTTTTTT. The encoded protein is CAWVDRGDEKLFF.

The chain joins TRBV24-1 to TRBJ1-3, with TRBD1 matching over 8 bases. This CDR3 is built from 16 residues. In germline, CDR1 is KGHDR, CDR2 SFDVKD. V was pared by 2 bases and J by 4 bases, with 6 bases of the junction left unmatched. The CDR3 spells CATSDSTGGRGNTIYF. The CDR3 coding sequence is TGTGCCACCAGTGATTCAACAGGGGGACGAGGAAACACCATATATTTT.

This clonotype has a count of ten or more. The chain joins TRBV12-3 or TRBV12-4 to TRBJ2-5, with 12 bases aligning to TRBD1. The CDR3 has 18 residues. The trim removed 1 base at V and 5 bases at J, leaving 11 bases unmatched. The CDR3 DNA is TGTGCCAGCAGTTTAGTCCTAGGGGGGACAGGGGGCCGTGAGACCCAGTACTTC. It is translated as CASSLVLGGTGGRETQYF.